Given below is one TCR beta chain in context. These data come from a study of T cell responses to AZD1222 COVID-19 vaccine. Germline V gene sequence: CDR1 LGHDT, CDR2 YNNKEL (reference sequence). The CDR3 has 14 residues. V lost 0 bases and J 1 base, leaving 3 bases between the germline ends. Produced via immunoSEQ multiplex PCR; TCRdb's table is partial and in-frame only. Here the sample spans over 110,000 clones, 75% to 90% being singletons. The rearrangement uses TRBV3-1 (or the pseudogene TRBV3-2) and TRBJ2-2; D is uncertain. The source was peripheral blood, collected 28 days after the second AZD1222 dose. This sequence was found in an adult who received the AZD1222 COVID-19 vaccine. CDR3 DNA: TGTGCCAGCAGCCAAGATCTGAACACCGGGGAGCTGTTTTTT. This codes for CASSQDLNTGELFF.